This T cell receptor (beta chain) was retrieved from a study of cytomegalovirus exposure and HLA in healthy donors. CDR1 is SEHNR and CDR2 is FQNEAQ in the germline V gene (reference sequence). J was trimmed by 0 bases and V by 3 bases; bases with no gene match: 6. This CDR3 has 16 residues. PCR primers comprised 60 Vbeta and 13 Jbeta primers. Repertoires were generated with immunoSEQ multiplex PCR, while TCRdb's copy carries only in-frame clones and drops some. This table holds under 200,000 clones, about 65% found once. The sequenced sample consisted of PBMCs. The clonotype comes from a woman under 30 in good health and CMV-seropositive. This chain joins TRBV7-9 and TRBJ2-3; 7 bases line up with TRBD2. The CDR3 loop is CASSLNAGVSTDTQYF. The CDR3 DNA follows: TGTGCCAGCAGCTTGAACGCGGGAGTTAGCACAGATACGCAGTATTTT.